A selection of T cell receptor beta chains follows, all from one sample in a study of T cell repertoires in cytomegalovirus infection. TCRdb called the reads again in MiXCR, with one record for every CDR3 protein. This sample yields approximately 600,000 distinct CDR3 sequences, of which 40% are seen a single time; about 46% belongs to the top ten. No antigen has been identified for these receptors. Sequencing was performed on cultured PBMCs, taken from culture after CMV antigen stimulation. The origin of the receptors is a human donor in good health (CMV status not recorded). Some clones in this sample may be carry-over from other donors' samples. Both conserved end residues are part of each CDR3. The D gene is left open where the match is weak. Clone size is given for some rows only: seen once, a few or many times, or a class if the clone is expanded.

v_gene	j_gene	abundance	d_gene	CDR3nt	CDR3aa
TRBV20-1	TRBJ2-5	.	TRBD2	TGCAGTGCTACCCCGGGGACTAGTGGAGAGACCCAGTACTTC	CSATPGTSGETQYF
TRBV7-2	TRBJ1-2	.	.	TGTGCCAGCAGCTTAGGTCCCGCCGGAGGCTACACCTTC	CASSLGPAGGYTF
TRBV7-9	TRBJ2-7	.	.	TGTGCCAGCAGCCAAGAGGGGCCGTTGGAGGGCGAGCAGTACTTC	CASSQEGPLEGEQYF
TRBV5-4	TRBJ2-5	.	.	TGTGCCAGCGGGACGTCGGGGGTAGAGACCCAGTACTTC	CASGTSGVETQYF
TRBV7-8	TRBJ1-5	few	TRBD1	TGTGCCAGCAGCTTGACTCCGGGACAGGGGCGCTTTAGCAATCAGCCCCAGCATTTT	CASSLTPGQGRFSNQPQHF
TRBV7-8	TRBJ2-7	many	.	TGTGCCAGCAGCTCCCACAGCGTGGCTATGGCCTACGAGCAGTACTTC	CASSSHSVAMAYEQYF
TRBV5-1	TRBJ2-1	.	TRBD2	TGCGCCAGCAGCTACGCCGGGGGGTCAACCTACAATGAGCAGTTCTTC	CASSYAGGSTYNEQFF
TRBV20-1	TRBJ2-5	.	.	TGCAGTGTAGTGGGGATCGGTGAGACCCAGTACTTC	CSVVGIGETQYF
TRBV7-9	TRBJ1-2	.	.	TGTGCCAGCAGCCTCCGACGAGATAACTATGGCTACACCTTC	CASSLRRDNYGYTF
TRBV4-1	TRBJ2-5	.	TRBD1	TGCGCCAGCAGCCAAGATAGGGACAGAGACCAAGAGACCCAGTACTTC	CASSQDRDRDQETQYF
TRBV7-8	TRBJ2-1	.	.	TGTGCCAGCAGCTTACGAGATAGCGGCCCCTCCTACAATGAGCAGTTCTTC	CASSLRDSGPSYNEQFF
TRBV6-8	TRBJ1-2	.	.	TGTGCCAGCAGTTGGGGTCTCTATGGCTACACCTTC	CASSWGLYGYTF
TRBV19	TRBJ1-1	.	.	TGTGCCAGTACCCCCTGGGGGACCACTGAAGCTTTCTTT	CASTPWGTTEAFF
TRBV12-3/TRBV12-4	TRBJ2-3	few	.	TGTGCCAGCAGTTTTCGAACTAGTGGGGCAGATACGCAGTATTTT	CASSFRTSGADTQYF
TRBV20-1	TRBJ1-5	.	.	TGCAGTGCCCGACGGGGGGGCGGGGAGCCCCAGCATTTT	CSARRGGGEPQHF
TRBV12-3/TRBV12-4	TRBJ1-6	few	TRBD1	TGTGCCAGCAGTTTAGCACCGGGACAGGGAAATTCACCCCTCCACTTT	CASSLAPGQGNSPLHF
TRBV18	TRBJ1-4	.	TRBD1	TGTGCCAGCTCAGCACCGACAGGGTCCAGGAGGGAAAAACTGTTTTTT	CASSAPTGSRREKLFF
TRBV7-8	TRBJ2-1	few	.	TGTGCCAGCAGCTTAGACCGACTACCTTGGGCGGAACGGTTCTTC	CASSLDRLPWAERFF
TRBV11-2	TRBJ2-3	.	.	TGTGCCAGCAGCTTAACGGTGTCACAAGGAGATACGCAGTATTTT	CASSLTVSQGDTQYF
TRBV7-8	TRBJ1-5	.	.	TGTGCCAGCAGCTCTAGGACTGATAGCAATCAGCCCCAGCATTTT	CASSSRTDSNQPQHF
TRBV12-3/TRBV12-4	TRBJ1-1	few	.	TGTGCCAGCAGTGAGGACAGAATATACATTGAAGCTTTCTTT	CASSEDRIYIEAFF
TRBV7-2	TRBJ2-7	many	TRBD2	TGTGCCAGCAGCCCGCGGTTAGCGGGTTTCGAGCAGTACTTC	CASSPRLAGFEQYF
TRBV7-6	TRBJ2-2	.	.	TGTGCCAGCAGCCGATCCGGAGCCGGGGAGCTGTTTTTT	CASSRSGAGELFF
TRBV7-2	TRBJ1-1	many	.	TGTGCCAGCAGCTTAACCCAGATGAACACTGAAGCTTTCTTT	CASSLTQMNTEAFF
TRBV7-2	TRBJ1-6	few	.	TGTGCCAGCAGCTTAGTTACCCCAGGGTCACCCCTCCACTTT	CASSLVTPGSPLHF
TRBV12-3/TRBV12-4	TRBJ1-3	.	.	TGTGCCAGCAGTGGTTCGGGACCCCAGAGAAACACCATATATTTT	CASSGSGPQRNTIYF
TRBV6-2/TRBV6-3	TRBJ2-2	.	.	TGTGCCAGCAGACCCGTAGCCGGGGAGCTGTTTTTT	CASRPVAGELFF
TRBV6-2/TRBV6-3	TRBJ2-3	.	.	TGTGCCAGCAGTTATACCGAGGGTCTTGATACGCAGTATTTT	CASSYTEGLDTQYF
TRBV6-2/TRBV6-3	TRBJ2-7	few	.	TGTGCCAGCAGTATGCCCACAGGGCTGGGGAGCGAGCAGTACTTC	CASSMPTGLGSEQYF
TRBV12-3/TRBV12-4	TRBJ2-2	.	.	TGTGCCAGCAGCCGGACGGACCTGCCGCCCGGGGAGCTGTTTTTT	CASSRTDLPPGELFF
TRBV12-3/TRBV12-4	TRBJ1-3	few	.	TGTGCCAGCAGCCCTGGACAGCTCTCTGGAAACACCATATATTTT	CASSPGQLSGNTIYF
TRBV7-2	TRBJ2-5	few	TRBD2	TGTGCCAGCAGCTTGGGTTGGCGGGGGGGTAAAGAGACCCAGTACTTC	CASSLGWRGGKETQYF